The TCR beta chain described here comes from a study of blood T cell repertoires in COVID-19. Repertoires were generated with immunoSEQ multiplex PCR, while TCRdb's copy carries only in-frame clones and drops some. The sample carries 60,000 to 70,000 clones, over 75% recorded once. This CDR3 has 15 residues. CDR1 is SGHRS, CDR2 YFSETQ, per germline. V dropped 0 bases and J dropped 0 bases, with 7 bases sitting between them. This TCR was recovered from a woman aged 55 to 70 with acute or convalescent COVID-19. The chain recombines TRBV5-1 with TRBJ2-1; D unclear. Specimen: peripheral blood. The CDR3 bases are TGCGCCAGCAGCTTGGACGGTCCCTCCTACAATGAGCAGTTCTTC. Its protein product is CASSLDGPSYNEQFF.